One sample yielded the 12 T cell receptor beta chains listed below, sequenced in a study of shared clonotypes between healthy human individuals. The table came from immunoSEQ multiplex PCR; TCRdb's copy has only in-frame clones and leaves some out. The data contain 1 million to 1.3 million clones, about 80% of them singletons. Sequences were obtained from memory CD4+ T cells from PBMCs. The subset denotes: CD45RA-negative fraction. The receptor set was obtained from a man aged 18 to 35 in good health. Some clones in this sample may be carry-over from other donors' samples.

The chain has TRBV28 and TRBJ2-2, with D possibly being TRBD2 (6 bases). CDR3 length: 13 residues. Germline V CDR1 and CDR2: MDHEN, SYDVKM. Between the trimmed V and J ends, which lost 2 bases and 13 bases, there was a span of 14 bases. DNA for the CDR3: TGTGCCAGCAGTTTACCTCCGGGGGTCGCGCTGTTTTTT. Protein: CASSLPPGVALFF.

The gene calls are TRBV28 and TRBJ1-2; D gene uncertain. Germline lookup yields CDR1 MDHEN and CDR2 SYDVKM. The CDR3 runs 14 residues. V lost 6 bases, J lost 8 bases, and 19 bases lay in between. The CDR3 bases are TGTGCCAGCAGCCCCGCCACTCGCGGGTCGGGCTACACCTTC. Residues: CASSPATRGSGYTF.

DNA of the CDR3: TGTGCCAGCAGTTTAGAGATTTCCTACGAGCAGTACTTC. Its translation is CASSLEISYEQYF. The chain is built from TRBV27 and TRBJ2-7; D is unclear. The germline gives CDR1 MNHEY, CDR2 SMNVEV (reference sequence). The CDR3 runs to 13 residues. V lost 2 bases to trimming and J lost 1 base, with 6 bases between them.

The rearrangement uses TRBV7-8 and TRBJ2-1; D unresolved. CDR1 is SGHVS, CDR2 FQNEAQ, per germline. The V and J ends lost 8 bases and 7 bases respectively, with 15 bases between them. This CDR3 has 13 amino acids. The CDR3 region has the DNA TGTGCCAGCGGGGAAGGGCCAGTGAATGAGCAGTTCTTC. Translating it yields CASGEGPVNEQFF.

The chain uses TRBV5-1 and TRBJ1-4, with D tentatively TRBD1 (5 bases). The CDR3 extends over 14 amino acids. Trimming shortened V by 4 bases and J by 8 bases, and 15 bases separated the two germline ends. Germline-derived CDR1 and CDR2 are SGHRS and YFSETQ. The CDR3 DNA follows: TGCGCCAGCAGCGAGAGTGGGGGTGGGGAAAAACTGTTTTTT. Translated, it gives CASSESGGGEKLFF.

This clone came up once. This same CDR3 is encoded by further DNA sequences in the sample. This rearrangement joins TRBV28 to TRBJ2-5, with 11 bases lining up with TRBD1. After removal of 6 bases from V and 5 bases from J, the junction contained 5 bases not matched to a gene. Germline V gene data show CDR1 as MDHEN and CDR2 as SYDVKM. The CDR3 has 14 amino acids. The CDR3 reads CASSPDRGRETQYF. The CDR3 nucleotides are TGTGCCAGCAGCCCGGACAGGGGGCGCGAGACCCAGTACTTC.

The V gene is TRBV5-5, the J gene TRBJ1-4; 7 nucleotides line up with TRBD1. Germline V lookup: CDR1 SGHKS, CDR2 YYEKEE (reference sequence). This CDR3 is 15 amino acids long. Trimming at V came to 0 bases and at J to 3 bases, leaving 2 bases not matched to a gene. The CDR3 nucleotides read TGTGCCAGCAGCTTGGACGGGACAGCTAATGAAAAACTGTTTTTT. Translated: CASSLDGTANEKLFF.

This clone has only one observation. The V gene is TRBV10-3, the J gene TRBJ2-3; 9 positions agree with TRBD2. The CDR3 covers 16 residues. Per germline, CDR1 ENHRY and CDR2 SYGVKD. Unmatched junction bases numbered 6, after V lost 3 bases and J lost 2 bases. The CDR3, as DNA: TGTGCCATCAGTGATATGGCGGGAGGGATCACAGATACGCAGTATTTT. This gives the protein CAISDMAGGITDTQYF.

This clone has just one count. The chain joins TRBV28 to TRBJ2-7; 7 bases are a match to TRBD1. The CDR3 is 15 amino acids. V lost 5 bases and J lost 6; bases outside the gene matches: 13. Germline CDR1 MDHEN, CDR2 SYDVKM. The chain's CDR3 is CASSEGAWGSGEQYF. CDR3 bases: TGTGCCAGCAGTGAGGGGGCATGGGGTTCGGGCGAGCAGTACTTC.

The CDR3 region is CASSQDQTNYGYTF. The CDR3 DNA follows: TGCGCCAGCAGCCAAGATCAAACTAACTATGGCTACACCTTC. The chain carries TRBV4-1 and TRBJ1-2; D gene ambiguous. V lost 0 bases and J 0 bases, leaving 5 bases between the germline ends. The V gene's germline CDR1 is MGHRA and CDR2 YSYEKL. This CDR3 is 14 amino acids long.

This clone was counted between two and nine times. The V and J genes are TRBV2 and TRBJ1-2, with D uncertain. The CDR3 loop spans 15 amino acids. Germline CDR1 reads SNHLY; CDR2 reads FYNNEI. V lost 5 bases to trimming and J lost 0 bases, with 13 bases between them. The CDR3 DNA reads TGTGCCAGCAGTCGTGGGCGCCCGACTAACTATGGCTACACCTTC. This gives the protein CASSRGRPTNYGYTF. The variable domain in full, with the rest retrieved from reference TRBV2 and TRBJ1-2, is EPEVTQTPSHQVTQMGQEVILRCVPISNHLYFYWYRQILGQKVEFLVSFYNNEISEKSEIFDDQFSVERPDGSNFTLKIRSTKLEDSAMYFCASSRGRPTNYGYTFGSGTRLTVV.

The chain joins TRBV6-5 to TRBJ2-7; 8 bases are shared with TRBD1. The CDR3 is made up of 15 amino acids. J lost 7 bases, V lost 4 bases, and 12 bases had no gene match. CDR1 and CDR2 from the germline V gene are MNHEY and SVGAGI. DNA of the CDR3: TGTGCCAGCAGTTTGACCGGGACAGGTTCCTGGGAGCAGTACTTC. Translating gives CASSLTGTGSWEQYF.